Listed here are 8 T cell receptor beta chains from one sample, sequenced in a study of blood T cell repertoires in COVID-19. Generated by immunoSEQ multiplex PCR, the TCRdb table keeps only in-frame clones and is missing some. This table has roughly 250,000 clones, around 90% appearing once. Sequenced sample: PBMCs or T cells enriched from blood (not recorded which). These receptors all come from a woman aged 40 to 50 who had been exposed to COVID-19.

Only one count was recorded for this clone. The chain joins TRBV19 to TRBJ2-1; 9 bases agree with TRBD2. Germline assignment: CDR1 LNHDA and CDR2 SQIVND (reference sequence). This CDR3 has 14 amino acids. The junction had 6 bases not matched to a gene; V was cut back by 5 bases and J by 7 bases. CDR3 residues: CASSFSGRDNEQFF. The CDR3 bases are TGTGCCAGTAGTTTTAGCGGGAGAGATAATGAGCAGTTCTTC.

This chain links TRBV29-1 with TRBJ2-2; 8 positions agree with TRBD1. The V and J ends lost 6 bases and 0 bases, in that order; junction bases with no gene match: 3. This CDR3 contains 14 residues. Germline CDR1 reads SQVTM; CDR2 reads ANQGSEA. This CDR3 is CSVRTGPNTGELFF. The CDR3 DNA sequence: TGCAGCGTCAGGACAGGGCCGAACACCGGGGAGCTGTTTTTT.

The table lists this clone with a few counts. The junction departs from the called germline gene at one end, perhaps through a read error. CDR3 in DNA: TGTGCCAGCAGCTTGGGAGGCGGCCCCGGCTACACCTTC. As protein: CASSLGGGPGYTF. V usage is TRBV5-1 and J usage is TRBJ1-2, with unresolved D. There are 13 residues in the CDR3. Germline V CDR1 and CDR2: SGHRS, YFSETQ.

The chain employs TRBV14 and TRBJ2-1; 14 nucleotides agree with TRBD2. CDR3 size: 16 residues. In germline, CDR1 is SGHDN, CDR2 FVKESK. V shed 4 bases, J shed 6 bases, and the junction held 5 bases outside the gene matches. CDR3 sequence reads: CASSRSGLAGVNEQFF. CDR3 in DNA: TGTGCCAGCAGCCGATCGGGACTAGCGGGGGTCAATGAGCAGTTCTTC.

This chain connects TRBV5-1 to TRBJ2-7; perhaps TRBD1 as D (6 bases). The CDR3 length is 13 residues. Germline CDR1 reads SGHRS; CDR2 reads YFSETQ. Trimming shortened V by 4 bases and J by 3 bases, and 11 bases separated the two germline ends. The chain's CDR3 is CASSPTGHYEQYF. For the CDR3, the DNA is TGCGCCAGCAGCCCTACGGGACACTACGAGCAGTACTTC.

V gene TRBV6-5 combines with J gene TRBJ2-7; 7 positions match TRBD1. Unmatched junction bases numbered 8, after V lost 6 bases and J lost 6 bases. Germline values: CDR1 MNHEY, CDR2 SVGAGI. The CDR3 is 13 residues long. The CDR3 reads CASSRGQVGEQYF. The CDR3 bases are TGTGCCAGCAGCCGAGGACAGGTCGGCGAGCAGTACTTC.

V and J are TRBV28 and TRBJ2-7, with 8 nucleotides matching TRBD1. This CDR3 spans 15 amino acids. V lost 8 bases, J lost 4 bases, and 13 bases stayed unmatched. Germline-derived CDR1 and CDR2 are MDHEN and SYDVKM. The CDR3 loop reads CASVPRDRHMYEQYV. Here the CDR3 DNA reads TGTGCCAGCGTACCCCGGGACAGGCACATGTACGAGCAGTACGTC.

The chain joins TRBV30 to TRBJ2-5; 9 nucleotides match TRBD1. V was clipped by 2 bases and J by 5 bases; unmatched bases: 9. The germline gives CDR1 GTSNPN, CDR2 SVGIG (reference sequence). The CDR3 has 15 residues. CDR3 amino acids: CAWSPPGQGWETQYF. The CDR3 DNA reads TGTGCCTGGAGTCCCCCCGGACAGGGGTGGGAGACCCAGTACTTC.